These 15 T cell receptor beta chains were sequenced from one sample in a study of radiotherapy plus CTLA-4 blockade in lung cancer. TCRdb's copy holds only in-frame clones and misses some; the assay was immunoSEQ multiplex PCR. Of 39,000 or so clones listed, 60% to 75% are singletons. The sample was peripheral blood, taken from a patient treated with radiotherapy plus ipilimumab. Receptor source: a human donor with non-small cell lung cancer who had stable disease on radiotherapy plus ipilimumab.

This clone was picked up one time. The chain uses TRBV6-6 and TRBJ2-1; D gene ambiguous. There are 12 residues in the CDR3. The germline V and J ends were trimmed by 5 bases and 8 bases, with 10 bases remaining between them. CDR1 is MNHNY and CDR2 is SVGAGI in the germline V gene (reference sequence). CDR3: CASSALAYEQFF. CDR3 bases: TGTGCCAGCAGTGCCCTGGCTTATGAGCAGTTCTTC.

The rearrangement uses TRBV7-2 and TRBJ2-1; D assignment may be TRBD1 or TRBD2 (7 bases each). The germline V gene encodes CDR1 SGHTA and CDR2 FQGNSA. The CDR3 contains 12 residues. The germline V and J ends were trimmed by 7 bases and 7 bases, with 11 bases remaining between them. The CDR3 DNA is TGTGCCAGCAACCAGGGGGGGAATGAGCAGTTCTTC. It encodes CASNQGGNEQFF. The full variable domain, its missing parts supplied by reference TRBV7-2 and TRBJ2-1, is GAGVSQSPSNKVTEKGKDVELRCDPISGHTALYWYRQSLGQGLEFLIYFQGNSAPDKSGLPSDRFSAERTGGSVSTLTIQRTQQEDSAVYLCASNQGGNEQFFGPGTRLTVL.

The CDR3 coding sequence is TGTGCCAGCAGCTTAGACCCGACGGATAGCCCGGGTCACGGGGAAAAACTGTTTTTT. This codes for CASSLDPTDSPGHGEKLFF. This chain links TRBV7-2 with TRBJ1-4; D gene unclear. Trimming removed 1 base from V and 8 bases from J, with 26 bases in between. CDR1 and CDR2 from the germline V gene are SGHTA and FQGNSA. This CDR3 has 19 residues.

V usage is TRBV6-5 and J usage is TRBJ1-1; D unresolved. CDR1 is MNHEY, CDR2 SVGAGI, per germline. Deletions cut 5 bases from V and 1 base from J, with 11 bases between. The CDR3 sequence is 14 residues long. CDR3 residues: CASSDKGPNTEAFF. The CDR3 bases are TGTGCCAGCAGTGATAAGGGCCCGAACACTGAAGCTTTCTTT.

This chain uses TRBV7-9 with TRBJ1-6; D remains unclear. From germline, CDR1 is SEHNR and CDR2 FQNEAQ (reference sequence). The CDR3 contains 14 residues. The V end lost 2 bases, the J end lost 5 bases, and 7 bases lay between the germline ends. CDR3: CASSLTRNNSPLHF. The CDR3 region has the DNA TGTGCCAGCAGCTTAACACGAAATAATTCACCCCTCCACTTT.

V gene TRBV14 combines with J gene TRBJ1-1; unclear D gene. Trimming stripped 4 bases from V and 5 bases from J, with 11 bases between. This CDR3 is 13 amino acids long. CDR1 is SGHDN, CDR2 FVKESK, per germline. DNA of the CDR3: TGTGCCAGCAGCCCCATTGGAGGGACTGAAGCTTTCTTT. It is translated as CASSPIGGTEAFF.

A note on this clone: Other DNA sequences within the sample encode an identical CDR3. The rearrangement joins TRBV5-1 to TRBJ2-5; the match to TRBD2 covers 11 bases. Germline values: CDR1 SGHRS, CDR2 YFSETQ. The CDR3 spans 16 residues. J was trimmed by 4 bases and V by 0 bases; bases with no gene match: 5. CDR3 region: CASSLAVAGGRETQYF. In nucleotides, the CDR3 is TGCGCCAGCAGCTTGGCCGTAGCGGGGGGGCGAGAGACCCAGTACTTC. Together with reference TRBV5-1 and TRBJ2-5, the CDR3 gives the full variable domain: KAGVTQTPRYLIKTRGQQVTLSCSPISGHRSVSWYQQTPGQGLQFLFEYFSETQRNKGNFPGRFSGRQFSNSRSEMNVSTLELGDSALYLCASSLAVAGGRETQYFGPGTRLLVL.

V gene TRBV4-2 combines with J gene TRBJ2-3, with 13 positions matching TRBD2. Germline V gives CDR1 LGHNA, CDR2 YNFKEQ. The CDR3 length is 16 residues. Trimming removed 4 bases from V and 2 bases from J; junction bases left unmatched: 3. CDR3 loop: CASSRGTSGITDTQYF. The CDR3 DNA follows: TGTGCCAGCAGCCGCGGGACTAGCGGGATCACAGATACGCAGTATTTT.

The chain recombines TRBV15 with TRBJ2-1; TRBD1 matches at 8 bases. After removal of 3 bases from V and 8 bases from J, the junction contained 12 bases not matched to a gene. From germline, CDR1 is LNHNV and CDR2 YYDKDF (reference sequence). This CDR3 contains 16 residues. The CDR3 bases are TGTGCCACCAGCAGGACAGGGGACGTACAGGACTATGAGCAGTTCTTC. Translation gives CATSRTGDVQDYEQFF.

V usage is TRBV5-1 and J usage is TRBJ1-3; a weak D match, TRBD1 (6 bases). The CDR3 loop spans 17 amino acids. V was trimmed by 4 bases and J by 0 bases, leaving 17 bases between them. In germline, CDR1 is SGHRS, CDR2 YFSETQ. CDR3 DNA sequence: TGCGCCAGCAGCACGACTCCAGGGACAAGCTCTGGAAACACCATATATTTT. Translating it yields CASSTTPGTSSGNTIYF.

The CDR3 region is CASSFGPNEKLFF. Written as DNA, the CDR3 is TGTGCCAGCAGTTTCGGACCCAATGAAAAACTGTTTTTT. V and J are TRBV5-6 and TRBJ1-4; no reliable D call. V lost 5 bases and J 5 bases, leaving 10 bases between the germline ends. Germline V lookup: CDR1 SGHDT, CDR2 YYEEEE. The CDR3 has 13 amino acids. Based on the CDR3 plus reference TRBV5-6 and TRBJ1-4, the full variable domain is DAGVTQSPTHLIKTRGQQVTLRCSPKSGHDTVSWYQQALGQGPQFIFQYYEEEERQRGNFPDRFSGHQFPNYSSELNVNALLLGDSALYLCASSFGPNEKLFFGSGTQLSVL.

The rearrangement joins TRBV21-1 to TRBJ1-5. TRBV21-1 is marked as a pseudogene. This CDR3 has 21 residues. CDR3 sequence: CASSKRGYGRALGWGNQPQHF. CDR3 in DNA: TGTGCCAGCAGCAAAAGAGGGTACGGCAGGGCCTTGGGTTGGGGCAATCAGCCCCAGCATTTT.

This chain connects TRBV19 to TRBJ2-1; D tentatively fits TRBD1 or TRBD2 (5 bases each). V was shortened by 6 bases and J by 2 bases, with 14 bases between the two germline ends. Germline-derived CDR1 and CDR2 are LNHDA and SQIVND (reference sequence). The length of the CDR3 is 15 residues. CDR3 amino acids: CASRGRGGTYNEQFF. CDR3 bases: TGTGCCAGTAGGGGTCGGGGCGGAACCTACAATGAGCAGTTCTTC.

This clone was detected a few times. The rearrangement links TRBV6-1 to TRBJ2-2; D possibly corresponds to TRBD1 (7 bases). Germline CDR1 reads MNHNS; CDR2 reads SASEGT. With 8 bases removed from V and 0 bases from J, the gap between germline ends came to 13 bases. The length of the CDR3 is 15 residues. CDR3 amino acids: CASRGTAPNTGELFF. The CDR3 nucleotides are TGTGCCAGCCGCGGGACAGCTCCGAACACCGGGGAGCTGTTTTTT.

The chain employs TRBV15 and TRBJ1-3; 7 bases match TRBD1. This CDR3 comprises 15 residues. The germline gives CDR1 LNHNV, CDR2 YYDKDF (reference sequence). V lost 5 bases and J lost 4; bases outside the gene matches: 8. The CDR3 sequence is CATSGLTGFGNTIYF. CDR3 nucleotide sequence: TGTGCCACCAGCGGCCTGACAGGGTTCGGAAACACCATATATTTT. The full variable domain, with the rest looked up from reference TRBV15 and TRBJ1-3, is DAMVIQNPRYQVTQFGKPVTLSCSQTLNHNVMYWYQQKSSQAPKLLFHYYDKDFNNEADTPDNFQSRRPNTSFCFLDIRSPGLGDTAMYLCATSGLTGFGNTIYFGEGSWLTVV.